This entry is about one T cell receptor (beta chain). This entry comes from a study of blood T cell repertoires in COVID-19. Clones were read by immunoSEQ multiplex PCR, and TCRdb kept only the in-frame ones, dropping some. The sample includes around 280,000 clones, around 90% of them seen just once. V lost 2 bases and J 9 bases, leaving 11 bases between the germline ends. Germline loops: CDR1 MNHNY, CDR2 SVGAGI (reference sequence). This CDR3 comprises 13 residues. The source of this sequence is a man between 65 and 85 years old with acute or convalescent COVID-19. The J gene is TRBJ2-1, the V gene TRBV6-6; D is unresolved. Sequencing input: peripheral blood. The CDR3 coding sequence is TGTGCCAGCAGTTACCCTAGGTACGGTGAGCAGTTCTTC. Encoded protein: CASSYPRYGEQFF.